This T cell receptor beta chain was obtained from a study of OX40 agonist ivuxolimab in advanced cancers. On the study more broadly: Administration of intravenous ivuxolimab to patients occurred every 2 weeks at 0.01 to 10 mg/kg. Overall study results and limits: There were, on average, more expanded clones in CD8+ T cells than in CD4+.

A word on this clone: Its target is not known.

Some clones are missing from TCRdb's copy, which holds only in-frame ones; the method was immunoSEQ multiplex PCR. The table records tens of thousands of clones, approximately 90% of them present only once. The starting material was CD4+ or CD8+ T cells sorted from blood, obtained in a trial of the OX40 agonist ivuxolimab. The TCR sequence derives from an adult with an advanced solid tumor such as melanoma, head and neck, liver or kidney cancer.

The CDR3 DNA is TGTGCCAGCAGCTACGGTGGACACGGGGCTTATGGCTACACCTTC. It translates to CASSYGGHGAYGYTF. The J gene is TRBJ1-2, the V gene TRBV9; possible D gene TRBD1, 5 bases. Trimming removed 4 bases at V and 5 bases at J, with 18 bases between. In germline, CDR1 is SGDLS, CDR2 YYNGEE. The CDR3 contains 15 residues.